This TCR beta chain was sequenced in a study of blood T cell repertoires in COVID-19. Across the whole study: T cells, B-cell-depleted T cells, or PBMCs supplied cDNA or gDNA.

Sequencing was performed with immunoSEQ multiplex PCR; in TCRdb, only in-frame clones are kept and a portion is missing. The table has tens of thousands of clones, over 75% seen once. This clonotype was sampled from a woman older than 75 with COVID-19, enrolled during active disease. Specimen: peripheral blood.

The CDR3 region is CASSLTGRGEKLFF. CDR3 in DNA: TGTGCCAGCAGTTTAACAGGGAGAGGAGAAAAACTGTTTTTT. The chain combines TRBV28 with TRBJ1-4; a possible D gene is TRBD1 (6 bases). The CDR3 is 14 amino acids. Germline CDR1 is MDHEN and CDR2 is SYDVKM. Trimming shortened V by 2 bases and J by 8 bases, and 12 bases separated the two germline ends.